These 27 T cell receptor beta chains originate from one sample sequenced in a study of T cell responses to AZD1222 COVID-19 vaccine. Only in-frame clones appear in the TCRdb table, and some are missing; sequencing was by immunoSEQ multiplex PCR. Seen here are fewer than 130,000 clones, 85% to 90% observed once, and the top ten hold about 16%. The material was peripheral blood, obtained 28 days after the second AZD1222 dose. The receptors derive from an adult who received the AZD1222 COVID-19 vaccine.

The chain recombines TRBV28 with TRBJ2-4; D might be TRBD1 or TRBD2, each matching 5 bases. The CDR3 is made up of 13 amino acids. Trimming removed 3 bases from V and 7 bases from J, with 10 bases in between. The germline gives CDR1 MDHEN, CDR2 SYDVKM. CDR3 nucleotide sequence: TGTGCCAGCAGTTTTGGGGGTAGGAACATTCAGTACTTC. This gives the protein CASSFGGRNIQYF.

The chain joins TRBV3-1 (or the pseudogene TRBV3-2) to TRBJ1-2, with D unclear. V dropped 2 bases and J dropped 7 bases, with 5 bases sitting between them. The CDR3 covers 11 residues. Germline V gene data show CDR1 as LGHDT and CDR2 as YNNKEL (reference sequence). The CDR3 DNA sequence: TGTGCCAGCAGCCAAAATGGTGGCTACACCTTC. Encoded protein: CASSQNGGYTF.

V usage is TRBV9 and J usage is TRBJ1-2; D is ambiguous. V lost 0 bases to trimming and J lost 2 bases, with 5 bases between them. Germline V gene sequence: CDR1 SGDLS, CDR2 YYNGEE. This CDR3 has 13 residues. The chain's CDR3 is CASSVDSNYGYTF. The CDR3 DNA reads TGTGCCAGCAGCGTAGACAGCAACTATGGCTACACCTTC.

This chain uses TRBV12-3 or TRBV12-4 with TRBJ2-7; a weak D match, TRBD1 (6 bases). The CDR3 extends over 13 amino acids. Trimming removed 8 bases from V and 3 bases from J, with 14 bases in between. CDR3 DNA: TGTGCCAGCTGCCGGGACAAGATCTACGAGCAGTACTTC. Protein sequence: CASCRDKIYEQYF.

Concerning this clone: The junction and the germline gene differ at one end; a read error may be behind it. The sample holds other DNA sequences that translate to the same CDR3. The chain joins TRBV30 to TRBJ1-2; D possibly corresponds to TRBD1 (5 bases). The CDR3 is 12 residues long. CDR1 and CDR2 from the germline V gene are GTSNPN and SVGIG (reference sequence). CDR3: CAWAQGGGGYTF. The CDR3 region has the DNA TGTGCCTGGGCGCAGGGAGGAGGCGGCTACACCTTT.

V is TRBV28 and J is TRBJ1-6; D is possibly TRBD1 (5 bases). CDR3 length: 16 amino acids. With 1 base removed from V and 7 bases from J, the gap between germline ends came to 14 bases. Germline V gene sequence: CDR1 MDHEN, CDR2 SYDVKM. The CDR3 loop is CASSLFPPEGNSPLHF. CDR3 nucleotide sequence: TGTGCCAGCAGTTTATTTCCTCCCGAGGGGAATTCACCCCTCCACTTT. The complete variable domain, with remaining parts taken from reference TRBV28 and TRBJ1-6, reads DVKVTQSSRYLVKRTGEKVFLECVQDMDHENMFWYRQDPGLGLRLIYFSYDVKMKEKGDIPEGYSVSREKKERFSLILESASTNQTSMYLCASSLFPPEGNSPLHFGNGTRLTVT.

This clone was detected once. The chain joins TRBV6-4 to TRBJ2-7, with D perhaps TRBD1 (6 bases). The V gene's germline CDR1 is MRHNA and CDR2 SNTAGT. Trimming cost V 9 bases and J 6 bases, with 24 bases left between them. The CDR3 is made up of 15 amino acids. Here the CDR3 reads CARTGPPGLLSEQYF. The CDR3 DNA reads TGTGCCAGGACAGGCCCCCCGGGGCTACTTAGCGAGCAGTACTTC.

This chain connects TRBV5-4 to TRBJ2-7; 7 nucleotides match TRBD1. J lost 7 bases, V lost 2 bases, and 12 bases had no gene match. There are 15 residues in the CDR3. Germline assignment: CDR1 SGHNT and CDR2 YYREEE (reference sequence). The CDR3 DNA follows: TGTGCCAGCAGCTTATCCGGGACAGACCGGTTAGAGCAGTACTTC. Its protein is CASSLSGTDRLEQYF.

The rearrangement links TRBV11-2 to TRBJ2-5; 13 bases match TRBD2. This CDR3 has 16 residues. The germline V gene has CDR1 SGHAT and CDR2 FQNNGV. With V trimmed by 8 bases and J by 1 base, 7 bases remained unmatched. The CDR3 loop is CASARTSGGFQETQYF. The CDR3, as DNA: TGTGCCAGCGCAAGGACTAGCGGGGGTTTCCAAGAGACCCAGTACTTC.

J is TRBJ1-5 and V is TRBV7-6; weak D call: TRBD1 (5 bases). The CDR3 loop spans 15 amino acids. From germline, CDR1 is SGHVS and CDR2 FNYEAQ. The V end lost 2 bases, the J end lost 6 bases, and 14 bases lay between the germline ends. CDR3 DNA: TGTGCCAGCAGCTTATTTCAGGGTAGTGGTCAGCCCCAGCATTTT. Its translation is CASSLFQGSGQPQHF.

The CDR3 region is CASSPDSNYGYTF. The CDR3 DNA follows: TGTGCCAGCAGCCCGGACAGTAACTATGGCTACACCTTC. This chain links TRBV7-8 with TRBJ1-2; D is perhaps TRBD1 (6 bases). Germline CDR1 SGHVS, CDR2 FQNEAQ. Deletions cut 5 bases from V and 1 base from J, with 8 bases between. There are 13 residues in the CDR3.

The chain recombines TRBV6-6 with TRBJ1-4, with D uncertain. Per the germline V gene, CDR1 is MNHNY and CDR2 is SVGAGI (reference sequence). The CDR3 is 15 amino acids. V lost 0 bases to trimming and J lost 5 bases, with 10 bases between them. CDR3 loop: CASSYSMGENEKLFF. As DNA, the CDR3 is TGTGCCAGCAGTTACTCGATGGGAGAAAATGAAAAACTGTTTTTT.

This clone was picked up many times. Mismatch with germline at one junction end may stem from a read error. The chain links TRBV19 to TRBJ2-7; TRBD1 matches 7 bases. Germline CDR1 LNHDA, CDR2 SQIVND (reference sequence). The CDR3 loop spans 13 amino acids. The CDR3 DNA reads TGTGCCAGTATAGGGGCGAGGGGGCACCCCCGCAGCTTC. This gives the protein CASIGARGHPRSF. The complete variable domain, with remaining parts taken from reference TRBV19 and TRBJ2-7, reads DGGITQSPKYLFRKEGQNVTLSCEQNLNHDAMYWYRQDPGQGLRLIYYSQIVNDFQKGDIAEGYSVSREKKESFPLTVTSAQKNPTAFYLCASIGARGHPRSFGPGTRLTVT.

V usage is TRBV21-1 and J usage is TRBJ1-1. TRBV21-1 is labeled a pseudogene. The CDR3 contains 13 residues. CDR3 nucleotides: TGTGCCAGCAGCAAAGGGGGCAGGGAGGGAGCTTTCTTT. Translating gives CASSKGGREGAFF.

V is TRBV11-3 and J is TRBJ1-1; D perhaps matches TRBD1 (6 bases). The CDR3 is 14 residues long. The V gene's germline CDR1 is SGHNT and CDR2 YENEEA. The V gene lost 5 bases and the J gene lost 7 bases, with 17 bases spanning the gap. The CDR3 loop reads CASSSTDGTIEAFF. The DNA for the CDR3 is TGTGCCAGCAGCAGTACCGACGGGACAATTGAAGCTTTCTTT.

The rearrangement joins TRBV5-1 to TRBJ1-4; D is uncertain. CDR1 SGHRS and CDR2 YFSETQ come from the germline V gene. V gave up 0 bases and J gave up 8 bases, with 14 bases separating them. The CDR3 runs 15 residues. The CDR3 DNA is TGCGCCAGCAGCTTGGCCGGTGGGATGGGAGAAAAACTGTTTTTT. This translates into CASSLAGGMGEKLFF.

This clone occurred once. V usage is TRBV12-3 or TRBV12-4 and J usage is TRBJ1-2; no reliable D call. The V end lost 5 bases, the J end lost 9 bases, and 10 bases lay between the germline ends. CDR3 size: 11 residues. CDR3: CASSLFSSYTF. Here the CDR3 DNA reads TGTGCCAGCAGTCTGTTCAGCAGCTACACCTTC.

The chain has TRBV9 and TRBJ2-1, with unresolved D. Between the trimmed V and J ends, which lost 0 bases and 6 bases, there was a span of 10 bases. In germline, CDR1 is SGDLS, CDR2 YYNGEE. The CDR3 is made up of 14 amino acids. The chain's CDR3 is CASSVASTTNEQFF. CDR3 sequence (DNA): TGTGCCAGCAGCGTAGCCTCAACTACCAATGAGCAGTTCTTC.

The V call is TRBV5-8, the J call TRBJ2-7; TRBD1 matches 9 bases. The V and J ends lost 4 bases and 3 bases, in that order; junction bases with no gene match: 2. The germline V gene has CDR1 SGHTS and CDR2 YDEGEE. The CDR3 spans 13 residues. The CDR3 sequence is CASSLTGGYEQYF. CDR3 DNA sequence: TGTGCCAGCAGCCTGACAGGGGGCTACGAGCAGTACTTC.

The V and J genes are TRBV29-1 and TRBJ1-2, with D perhaps matching TRBD1 (6 bases). Germline V gives CDR1 SQVTM, CDR2 ANQGSEA. V dropped 2 bases and J dropped 8 bases, with 15 bases sitting between them. The CDR3 is 13 residues long. The CDR3 reads CSVELTGAGGYTF. The CDR3 nucleotides read TGCAGCGTTGAACTTACGGGGGCAGGGGGCTACACCTTC.

The genes are TRBV7-6 and TRBJ1-4; no clear D gene. V was shortened by 1 base and J by 11 bases, with 11 bases between the two germline ends. CDR3 length equals 13 residues. Germline V CDR1 and CDR2: SGHVS, FNYEAQ. CDR3 DNA: TGTGCCAGCAGCTTAGGGCCATCGGGGAAACTGTTTTTT. It encodes CASSLGPSGKLFF.

The rearrangement joins TRBV5-1 to TRBJ1-6, with D uncertain. The CDR3 is made up of 16 amino acids. CDR1 SGHRS and CDR2 YFSETQ come from the germline V gene. Trimming shortened V by 7 bases and J by 7 bases, and 21 bases separated the two germline ends. The CDR3 DNA reads TGCGCCAGCTCCTCCCTAGTCGGAGGTGGCAATTCACCCCTCCACTTT. Translating gives CASSSLVGGGNSPLHF.

This chain links TRBV2 with TRBJ2-3; TRBD2 aligns across 12 bases. The V and J ends lost 4 bases and 0 bases, in that order; junction bases with no gene match: 5. CDR1 is SNHLY and CDR2 is FYNNEI in the germline V gene. The length of the CDR3 is 17 residues. The CDR3 loop is CASSALAGGPSTDTQYF. The CDR3 DNA reads TGTGCCAGCAGTGCCCTAGCGGGGGGGCCTAGCACAGATACGCAGTATTTT.

This chain joins TRBV30 and TRBJ1-1, with 8 bases lining up with TRBD1. This CDR3 region has 15 residues. Germline-derived CDR1 and CDR2 are GTSNPN and SVGIG (reference sequence). Losses at the gene ends were 5 bases for V and 1 base for J; bases not matched to a gene: 9. The CDR3 sequence: CAWGRTGLRNTEAFF. DNA of the CDR3: TGTGCCTGGGGACGGACAGGGCTTAGGAACACTGAAGCTTTCTTT.

The rearrangement uses TRBV16 and TRBJ1-5; no definite D call. Germline CDR1 and CDR2: KGHSY and FQNENV. The CDR3 runs to 15 residues. Deletions cut 1 base from V and 0 bases from J, with 7 bases between. Here the CDR3 reads CASSQYTHSNQPQHF. CDR3 sequence (DNA): TGTGCCAGCAGCCAATACACTCATAGCAATCAGCCCCAGCATTTT.

V gene TRBV5-1 combines with J gene TRBJ1-1; tentative D call: TRBD1 (6 bases). The CDR3 length is 13 residues. Trimming pared 2 bases from V and 7 bases from J, leaving 12 bases between. CDR1 SGHRS and CDR2 YFSETQ come from the germline V gene. CDR3 sequence reads: CASSFAGAVEAFF. CDR3 DNA: TGCGCCAGCAGCTTTGCAGGGGCGGTTGAAGCTTTCTTT.

The chain links TRBV7-9 to TRBJ1-2, with TRBD1 as a possible D gene (5 bases). Germline loops: CDR1 SEHNR, CDR2 FQNEAQ (reference sequence). Trimming removed 5 bases at V and 4 bases at J, with 14 bases between. This CDR3 has 14 residues. CDR3 bases: TGTGCCAGCAGCCGCCCCAGGGTACCCTATGGCTACACCTTC. Translation gives CASSRPRVPYGYTF.